This is a list of T cell receptor beta chains from one sample in a study of blood T cells in healthy people across ages. TCRdb passed the 5' RACE reads through MiXCR, listing each CDR3 protein once. Among 1.5 million to 2 million distinct CDR3 sequences listed, about 35% were seen once. Sequenced: blood. These receptor sequences come from a woman in her thirties in good health. Both conserved end residues are part of each CDR3. The D gene is left open where the match is weak. Clone size is shown for a subset of rows, as once, few, many or a class of expanded clone.

>TRBJ1-4|TRBV7-9|.|.
TGTGCCAGCAGCCGGGACTACGTGGATGAAAAACTGTTTTTT
CASSRDYVDEKLFF
>TRBJ2-1|TRBV11-2|TRBD2|few
TGTGCCAGCAGCTTATTCCGTGGACTAGCGGGAGTTGAGCAGTTCTTC
CASSLFRGLAGVEQFF
>TRBJ2-1|TRBV4-1|TRBD1|.
TGCGCCAGCAGGCAACCAGGGGGACGGGGTGAGCAGTTCTTC
CASRQPGGRGEQFF
>TRBJ2-1|TRBV3-1|TRBD2|.
TGTGCCAGCGGCCAAGTAAGCGGGAGGACCTACAATGAGCAGTTCTTC
CASGQVSGRTYNEQFF
>TRBJ1-1|TRBV28|.|.
TGTGCCACCACCTTAAGGGGCAGGGGACTGATGAACACTGAAGCTTTCTTT
CATTLRGRGLMNTEAFF
>TRBJ1-2|TRBV5-1|.|once
TGCGCCAGCACCGAATCCACAGCTAGCTATGGCTACACCTTC
CASTESTASYGYTF
>TRBJ1-1|TRBV29-1|.|.
TGCAACGTTGAACCGGGTTTGAACACTGAAGCTTTCTTT
CNVEPGLNTEAFF
>TRBJ2-3|TRBV30|.|.
TGTGCCGGGGGCGGCGGGATGGCAGATACGCAGTATTTT
CAGGGGMADTQYF
>TRBJ2-3|TRBV24-1|TRBD2|few
TGTGCCACCAGTGATTTAGGAACCGGGACTAGATACACAGATACGCAGTATTTT
CATSDLGTGTRYTDTQYF
>TRBJ2-7|TRBV30|TRBD2|.
TGTGCCCAAGGCGGGGGGTCGTTTTACGAGCAGTACTTC
CAQGGGSFYEQYF
>TRBJ2-1|TRBV10-3|TRBD2|few
TGTGCCATCAGGGCAACTAGCGGGGGGGCTCACAATGAGCAGTTCTTC
CAIRATSGGAHNEQFF
>TRBJ1-2|TRBV6-2/TRBV6-3|.|once
TGTGCCGGCAGTTACTTCGGCGAGGGCTACACCTTC
CAGSYFGEGYTF
>TRBJ2-7|TRBV27|.|once
TGTGCCAGCAGTCCTATTACACAGATGAGATACGAGCAGTACTTC
CASSPITQMRYEQYF
>TRBJ2-1|TRBV9|.|few
TGTGCCAGCAGCGTAGCTACGAAGGGCAATGAGCAGTTCTTC
CASSVATKGNEQFF
>TRBJ2-7|TRBV2|.|.
TGTGCCAGCAGTGAGGGGATAACCGGGACAAACGAGCAGTACTTC
CASSEGITGTNEQYF
>TRBJ2-3|TRBV21-1|.|.
TGTGCCAGCAGCAAAGGCAGTAGCGGGGGGCCAAGCACAGATACGCAGTATTTT
CASSKGSSGGPSTDTQYF
>TRBJ2-3|TRBV3-1|TRBD2|once
TGTGCCAGCAGCCCTGTCCCGGGACTAGTAGCGGCAGATACGCAGTATTTT
CASSPVPGLVAADTQYF
>TRBJ1-1|TRBV20-1|.|few
TGCAGTGCTAGAGATTCGGGAGAGATTAACACTGAAGCTTTCTTT
CSARDSGEINTEAFF
>TRBJ2-3|TRBV7-2|TRBD2|few
TGTGCCAGCAGCTTGGGACTAGCGGGGGGCCTCACAGATACGCAGTATTTT
CASSLGLAGGLTDTQYF
>TRBJ2-2|TRBV20-1|TRBD2|.
TGCAGTGCTAGATCTCTACGGGGAGGGAAAGAGGGGGAGCTGTTTTTT
CSARSLRGGKEGELFF
>TRBJ1-5|TRBV27|TRBD1|.
TGTGGCAGCAGTTTATCCCCAGGGGGTTACAATCAGCCCCAGCATTTT
CGSSLSPGGYNQPQHF
>TRBJ2-7|TRBV29-1|TRBD1|.
TGCAGCGTTGATTGTCCGGGACAGGGTATAGTCTACGAGCAGTACTTC
CSVDCPGQGIVYEQYF
>TRBJ2-7|TRBV6-1|.|few
TGTGCCAGTCTTAGTCCAGGCTACGAGCAGTACTTC
CASLSPGYEQYF
>TRBJ1-6|TRBV4-1|.|few
TGCGCCAGCAGCCAAGACTCAGACTACGATAATTCACCCCTCCACTTT
CASSQDSDYDNSPLHF
>TRBJ2-3|TRBV7-2|.|many
TGTGCCAGCAGCTCGACTCCCGTCGATACGCAGTATTTT
CASSSTPVDTQYF
>TRBJ1-2|TRBV29-1|.|.
TGCAGCGCCGAGCGTTCTGGGAATGGCTACACCTTC
CSAERSGNGYTF
>TRBJ2-7|TRBV27|TRBD1|.
TGTGCCAGCACCACGACAGGGAAAGATAAAAACTACGAGCAGTACTTC
CASTTTGKDKNYEQYF
>TRBJ2-7|TRBV28|TRBD2|.
TGTGCCAGCAACCAAGGACTAGCCTACGAGCAGTACTTC
CASNQGLAYEQYF